The next 9 T cell receptor beta chains were all read from a single sample in a study of technical replicates of blood from a few donors. Repertoires were generated with immunoSEQ multiplex PCR, while TCRdb's copy carries only in-frame clones and drops some. The repertoire consists of about 82,000 clones, with nearly 96% occurring once and the leading ten covering 0.3% to 0.4%. Material for sequencing was T cells isolated from PBMCs. The receptors were gathered from a human donor in good health.

This chain joins TRBV9 and TRBJ2-5; the match to TRBD2 covers 9 bases. Trimming removed 0 bases from V and 4 bases from J; junction bases left unmatched: 4. The germline CDR1 and CDR2 sequences are SGDLS and YYNGEE. This CDR3 comprises 15 residues. The CDR3 sequence: CASSVGVAGVETQYF. In DNA form, the CDR3 reads TGTGCCAGCAGCGTAGGGGTAGCGGGAGTAGAGACCCAGTACTTC.

The rearrangement links TRBV7-2 to TRBJ2-6; TRBD1 agrees at 7 bases. Unmatched junction bases numbered 7, after V lost 5 bases and J lost 0 bases. The V gene's germline CDR1 is SGHTA and CDR2 FQGNSA. The CDR3 runs to 17 residues. The CDR3 nucleotides read TGTGCCAGCAGCCCCCGGGACAGTCCCTCTGGGGCCAACGTCCTGACTTTC. Protein: CASSPRDSPSGANVLTF.

This chain links TRBV2 with TRBJ2-5, with no clear D. Trimming took off 2 bases at V and 3 bases at J, with 4 bases between the two ends. The germline V gene has CDR1 SNHLY and CDR2 FYNNEI. The CDR3 has 12 amino acids. The CDR3 protein is CASSETEETQYF. The DNA of the CDR3 is TGTGCCAGCAGTGAAACAGAAGAGACCCAGTACTTC.

This clone was observed once. The chain links TRBV6-5 to TRBJ1-2; no clear D gene. Trimming shortened V by 6 bases and J by 2 bases, and 16 bases separated the two germline ends. The CDR3 totals 15 residues. Germline V gene sequence: CDR1 MNHEY, CDR2 SVGAGI. The CDR3 sequence is CASSPSYRDNYGYTF. The CDR3 bases are TGTGCCAGCAGCCCCAGCTACAGAGACAACTATGGCTACACCTTC.

The CDR3 region has the DNA TGTGCCAGCAGCGCCTTTGGGACAGGTGGCGGCGAGCAGTACTTC. It translates to CASSAFGTGGGEQYF. This sequence joins TRBV9 and TRBJ2-7, with TRBD1 identical over 8 bases. This CDR3 is built from 15 residues. The germline V gene encodes CDR1 SGDLS and CDR2 YYNGEE. V gave up 3 bases and J gave up 6 bases; unmatched junction bases: 11.

This rearrangement joins TRBV10-1 to TRBJ2-7, with 7 bases aligning to TRBD1. There are 16 residues in the CDR3. The ends lost 3 bases at V and 3 bases at J; junction bases unmatched: 11. The germline V gene has CDR1 WNHNN and CDR2 SYGVQD (reference sequence). The CDR3, as DNA: TGCGCCAGCAGTGACATAGGCAGGGGGAAAATCTACGAGCAGTACTTC. As protein: CASSDIGRGKIYEQYF.

This sequence joins TRBV5-1 and TRBJ2-7, with a tentative D call TRBD1 (6 bases). The CDR3 has 15 residues. The germline gives CDR1 SGHRS, CDR2 YFSETQ. V was shortened by 2 bases and J by 2 bases, with 14 bases between the two germline ends. In nucleotides, the CDR3 is TGCGCCAGCAGCTTTCACCGGGACACCACCTACGAGCAGTACTTC. It codes for CASSFHRDTTYEQYF. The variable domain in full, completed from reference TRBV5-1 and TRBJ2-7, reads KAGVTQTPRYLIKTRGQQVTLSCSPISGHRSVSWYQQTPGQGLQFLFEYFSETQRNKGNFPGRFSGRQFSNSRSEMNVSTLELGDSALYLCASSFHRDTTYEQYFGPGTRLTVT.

This clone came up once. DNA of the CDR3: TGTGCCAGCTCACGGGACAGGGAGTCCTATGGCTACACCTTC. This encodes CASSRDRESYGYTF. This chain links TRBV18 with TRBJ1-2, with 9 positions matching TRBD1. The J segment lost 4 bases and the V segment lost 4 bases, leaving 4 bases of the junction unmatched. The CDR3 is 14 amino acids. Germline CDR1 is KGHSH and CDR2 is LQKENI.

The chain has TRBV28 and TRBJ1-4; D might be TRBD1 (5 bases). Germline CDR1 is MDHEN and CDR2 is SYDVKM. The CDR3 sequence is 13 residues long. Deletions cut 3 bases from V and 7 bases from J, with 9 bases between. CDR3 sequence (DNA): TGTGCCAGCAGTTTTACGGGGGGTGAAAAACTGTTTTTT. The encoded protein is CASSFTGGEKLFF.